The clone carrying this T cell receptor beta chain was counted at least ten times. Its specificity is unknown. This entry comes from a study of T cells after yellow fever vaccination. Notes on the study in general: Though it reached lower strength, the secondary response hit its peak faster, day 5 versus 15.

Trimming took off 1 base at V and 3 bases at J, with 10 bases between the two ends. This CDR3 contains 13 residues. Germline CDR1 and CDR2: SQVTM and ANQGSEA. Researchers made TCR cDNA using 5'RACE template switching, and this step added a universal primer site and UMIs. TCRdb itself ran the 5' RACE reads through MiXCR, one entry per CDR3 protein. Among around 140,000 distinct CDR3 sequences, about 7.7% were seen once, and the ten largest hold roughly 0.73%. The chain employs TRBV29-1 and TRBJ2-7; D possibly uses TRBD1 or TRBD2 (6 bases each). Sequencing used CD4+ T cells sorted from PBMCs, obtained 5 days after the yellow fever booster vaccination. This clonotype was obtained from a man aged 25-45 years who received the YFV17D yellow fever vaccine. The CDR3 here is CSVEGGAVYEQYF. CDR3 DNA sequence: TGCAGCGTTGAAGGGGGGGCCGTCTACGAGCAGTACTTC.